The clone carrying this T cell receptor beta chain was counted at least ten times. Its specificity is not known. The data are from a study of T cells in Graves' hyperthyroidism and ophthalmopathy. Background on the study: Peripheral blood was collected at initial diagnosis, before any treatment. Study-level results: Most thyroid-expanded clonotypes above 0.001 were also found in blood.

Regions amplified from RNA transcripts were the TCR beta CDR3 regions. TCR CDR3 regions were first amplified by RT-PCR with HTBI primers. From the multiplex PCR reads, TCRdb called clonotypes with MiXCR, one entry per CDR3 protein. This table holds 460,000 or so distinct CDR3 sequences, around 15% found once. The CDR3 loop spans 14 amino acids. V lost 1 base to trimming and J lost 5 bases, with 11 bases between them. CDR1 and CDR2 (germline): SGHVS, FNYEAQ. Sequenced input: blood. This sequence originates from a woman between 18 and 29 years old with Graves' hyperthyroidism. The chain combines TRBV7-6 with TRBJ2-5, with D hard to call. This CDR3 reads CASSLGSSRETQYF. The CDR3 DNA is TGTGCCAGCAGCTTAGGGTCGTCACGTGAGACCCAGTACTTC.